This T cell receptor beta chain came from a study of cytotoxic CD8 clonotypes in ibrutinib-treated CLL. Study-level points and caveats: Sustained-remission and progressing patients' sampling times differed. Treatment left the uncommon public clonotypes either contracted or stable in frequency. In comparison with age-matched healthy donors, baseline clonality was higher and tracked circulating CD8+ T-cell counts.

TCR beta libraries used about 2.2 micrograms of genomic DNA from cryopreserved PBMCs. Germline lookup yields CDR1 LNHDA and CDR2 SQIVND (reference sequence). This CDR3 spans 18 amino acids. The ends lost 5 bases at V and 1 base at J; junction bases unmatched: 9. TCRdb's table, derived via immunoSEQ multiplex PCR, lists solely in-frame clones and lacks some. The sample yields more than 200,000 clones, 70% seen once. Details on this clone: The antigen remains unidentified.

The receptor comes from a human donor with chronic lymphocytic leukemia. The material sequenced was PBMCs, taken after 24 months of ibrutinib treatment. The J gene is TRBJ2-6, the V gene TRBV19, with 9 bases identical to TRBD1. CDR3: CASSPDDRGWSGANVLTF. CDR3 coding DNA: TGTGCCAGTAGTCCCGATGACAGGGGGTGGTCTGGGGCCAACGTCCTGACTTTC.